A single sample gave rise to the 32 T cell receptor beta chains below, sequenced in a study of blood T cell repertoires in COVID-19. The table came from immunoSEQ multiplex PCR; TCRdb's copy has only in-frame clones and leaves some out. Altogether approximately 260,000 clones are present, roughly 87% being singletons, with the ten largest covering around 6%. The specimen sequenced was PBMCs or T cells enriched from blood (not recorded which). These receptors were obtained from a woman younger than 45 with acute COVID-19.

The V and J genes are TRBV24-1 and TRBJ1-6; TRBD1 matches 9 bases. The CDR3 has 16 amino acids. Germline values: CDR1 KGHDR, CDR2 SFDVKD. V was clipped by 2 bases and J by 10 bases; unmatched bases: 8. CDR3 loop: CATSDSPGQGRSPLHF. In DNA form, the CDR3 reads TGTGCCACCAGTGATTCCCCCGGACAGGGGAGATCACCCCTCCACTTT.

This CDR3 is CASSLAGSGVYNEQFF. Here the CDR3 DNA reads TGTGCCAGCAGCTTAGCTGGTAGCGGGGTCTACAATGAGCAGTTCTTC. The V gene is TRBV7-2, the J gene TRBJ2-1; 8 nucleotides line up with TRBD2. V gave up 0 bases and J gave up 3 bases; unmatched junction bases: 4. CDR1 and CDR2 from the germline V gene are SGHTA and FQGNSA. This CDR3 has 16 amino acids.

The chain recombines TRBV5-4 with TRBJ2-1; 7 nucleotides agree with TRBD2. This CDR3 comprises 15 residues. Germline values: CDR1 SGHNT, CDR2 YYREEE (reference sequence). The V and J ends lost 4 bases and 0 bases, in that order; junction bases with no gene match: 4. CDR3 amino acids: CASSQSGTSYNEQFF. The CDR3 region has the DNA TGTGCCAGCAGCCAAAGCGGGACCTCCTACAATGAGCAGTTCTTC.

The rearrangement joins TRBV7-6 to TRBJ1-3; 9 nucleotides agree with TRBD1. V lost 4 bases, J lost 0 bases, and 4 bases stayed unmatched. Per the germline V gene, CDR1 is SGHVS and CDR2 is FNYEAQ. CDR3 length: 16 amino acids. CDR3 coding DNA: TGTGCCAGCAGCTCGACAGGGGGATTCTCTGGAAACACCATATATTTT. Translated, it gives CASSSTGGFSGNTIYF.

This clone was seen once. DNA for the CDR3: TGTGCCACCAGCAGAGGCGGGATACCTCTTAGGCTCACCTTC. Its translation is CATSRGGIPLRLTF. The chain combines TRBV15 with TRBJ1-2, with unresolved D. Germline lookup yields CDR1 LNHNV and CDR2 YYDKDF (reference sequence). Trimming stripped 1 base from V and 13 bases from J, with 19 bases between. The CDR3 spans 14 residues.

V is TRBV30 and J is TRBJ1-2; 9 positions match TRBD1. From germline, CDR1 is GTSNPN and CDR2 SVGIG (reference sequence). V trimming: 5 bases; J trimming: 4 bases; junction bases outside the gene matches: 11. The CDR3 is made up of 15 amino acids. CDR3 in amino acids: CAWGNGQGTGYGYTF. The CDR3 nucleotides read TGTGCCTGGGGAAACGGACAGGGGACGGGCTATGGCTACACCTTC.

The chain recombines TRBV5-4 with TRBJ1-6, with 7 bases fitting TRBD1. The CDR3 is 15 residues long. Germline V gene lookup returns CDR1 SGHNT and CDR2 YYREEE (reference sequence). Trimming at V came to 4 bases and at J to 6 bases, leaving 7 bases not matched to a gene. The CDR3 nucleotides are TGTGCCAGCAGCCAAGGGACAGCTATTAATTCACCCCTCCACTTT. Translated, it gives CASSQGTAINSPLHF. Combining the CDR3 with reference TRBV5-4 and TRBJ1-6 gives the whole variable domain ETGVTQSPTHLIKTRGQQVTLRCSSQSGHNTVSWYQQALGQGPQFIFQYYREEENGRGNFPPRFSGLQFPNYSSELNVNALELDDSALYLCASSQGTAINSPLHFGNGTRLTVT.

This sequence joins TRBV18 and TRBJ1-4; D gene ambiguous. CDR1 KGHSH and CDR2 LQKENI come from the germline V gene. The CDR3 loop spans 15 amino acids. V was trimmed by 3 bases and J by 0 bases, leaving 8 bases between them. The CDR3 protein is CASSPTRATNEKLFF. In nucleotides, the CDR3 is TGTGCCAGCTCACCGACCCGGGCAACTAATGAAAAACTGTTTTTT. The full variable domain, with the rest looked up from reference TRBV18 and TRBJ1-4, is NAGVMQNPRHLVRRRGQEARLRCSPMKGHSHVYWYRQLPEEGLKFMVYLQKENIIDESGMPKERFSAEFPKEGPSILRIQQVVRGDSAAYFCASSPTRATNEKLFFGSGTQLSVL.

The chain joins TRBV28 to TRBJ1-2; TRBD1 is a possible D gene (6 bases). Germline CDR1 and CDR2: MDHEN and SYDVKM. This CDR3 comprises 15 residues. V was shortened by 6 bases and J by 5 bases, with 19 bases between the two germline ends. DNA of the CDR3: TGTGCCAGCAGCCAAACAGGGAGTGTTGCATATGGCTACACCTTC. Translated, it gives CASSQTGSVAYGYTF.

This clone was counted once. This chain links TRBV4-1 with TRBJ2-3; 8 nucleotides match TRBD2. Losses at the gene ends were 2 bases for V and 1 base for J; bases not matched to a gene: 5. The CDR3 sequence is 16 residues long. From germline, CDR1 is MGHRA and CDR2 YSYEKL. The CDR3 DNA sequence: TGCGCCAGCAGCCAACCCCCGGGGGGGCGCACAGATACGCAGTATTTT. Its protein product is CASSQPPGGRTDTQYF.

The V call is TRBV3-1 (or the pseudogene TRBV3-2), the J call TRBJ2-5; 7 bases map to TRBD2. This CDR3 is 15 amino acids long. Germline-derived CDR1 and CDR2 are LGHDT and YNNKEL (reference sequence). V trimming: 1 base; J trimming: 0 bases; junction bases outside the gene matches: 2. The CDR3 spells CASSQGGGNQETQYF. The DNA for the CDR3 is TGTGCCAGCAGCCAAGGGGGGGGGAACCAAGAGACCCAGTACTTC.

DNA for the CDR3: TGTGCCAGCAGCCCTACAGGGGCTAGCACAGATACGCAGTATTTT. As protein: CASSPTGASTDTQYF. The chain carries TRBV3-1 (or the pseudogene TRBV3-2) and TRBJ2-3, with 7 bases matching TRBD1. This CDR3 has 15 residues. Trimming took 4 bases from V and 0 from J; bases not matched to a gene: 4. From germline, CDR1 is LGHDT and CDR2 YNNKEL (reference sequence).

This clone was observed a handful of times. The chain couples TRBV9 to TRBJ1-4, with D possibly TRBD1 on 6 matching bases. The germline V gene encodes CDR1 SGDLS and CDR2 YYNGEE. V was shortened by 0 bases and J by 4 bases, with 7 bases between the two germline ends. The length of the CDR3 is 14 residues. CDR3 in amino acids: CASSVGRGNEKLFF. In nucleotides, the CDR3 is TGTGCCAGCAGCGTAGGCAGGGGTAATGAAAAACTGTTTTTT. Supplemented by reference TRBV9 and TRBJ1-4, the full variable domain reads DSGVTQTPKHLITATGQRVTLRCSPRSGDLSVYWYQQSLDQGLQFLIQYYNGEERAKGNILERFSAQQFPDLHSELNLSSLELGDSALYFCASSVGRGNEKLFFGSGTQLSVL.

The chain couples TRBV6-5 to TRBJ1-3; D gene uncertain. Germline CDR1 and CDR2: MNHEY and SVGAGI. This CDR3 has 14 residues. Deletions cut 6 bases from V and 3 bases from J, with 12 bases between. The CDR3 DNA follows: TGTGCCAGCAGGTCCCGGAGGAATGGAAACACCATATATTTT. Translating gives CASRSRRNGNTIYF.

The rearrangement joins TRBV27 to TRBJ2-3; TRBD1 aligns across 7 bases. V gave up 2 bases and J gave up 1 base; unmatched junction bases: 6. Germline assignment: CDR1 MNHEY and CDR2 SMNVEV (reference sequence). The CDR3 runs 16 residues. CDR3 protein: CASSLIGDRGTDTQYF. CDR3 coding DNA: TGTGCCAGCAGTTTAATCGGGGACAGAGGCACAGATACGCAGTATTTT.

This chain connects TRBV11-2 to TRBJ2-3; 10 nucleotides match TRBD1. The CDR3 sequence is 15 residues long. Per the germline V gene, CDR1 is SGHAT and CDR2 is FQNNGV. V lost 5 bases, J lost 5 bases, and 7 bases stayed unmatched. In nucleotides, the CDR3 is TGTGCCAGCAGCAACCGGGACAGGGGCGGAGATACGCAGTATTTT. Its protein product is CASSNRDRGGDTQYF.

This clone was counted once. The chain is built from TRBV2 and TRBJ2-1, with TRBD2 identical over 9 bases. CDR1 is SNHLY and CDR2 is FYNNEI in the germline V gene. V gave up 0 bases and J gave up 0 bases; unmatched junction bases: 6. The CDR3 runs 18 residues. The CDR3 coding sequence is TGTGCCAGCAGTGAAGCGGCTAGCGGGAACTACTCCTACAATGAGCAGTTCTTC. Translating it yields CASSEAASGNYSYNEQFF. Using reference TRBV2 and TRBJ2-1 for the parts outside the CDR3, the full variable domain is EPEVTQTPSHQVTQMGQEVILRCVPISNHLYFYWYRQILGQKVEFLVSFYNNEISEKSEIFDDQFSVERPDGSNFTLKIRSTKLEDSAMYFCASSEAASGNYSYNEQFFGPGTRLTVL.

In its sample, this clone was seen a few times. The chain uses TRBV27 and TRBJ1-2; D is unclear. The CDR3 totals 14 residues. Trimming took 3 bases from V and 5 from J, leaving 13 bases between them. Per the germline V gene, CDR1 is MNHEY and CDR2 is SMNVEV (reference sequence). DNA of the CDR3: TGTGCCAGCAGTTTGGTAGGGAGCGGTTATGGCTACACCTTC. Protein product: CASSLVGSGYGYTF.

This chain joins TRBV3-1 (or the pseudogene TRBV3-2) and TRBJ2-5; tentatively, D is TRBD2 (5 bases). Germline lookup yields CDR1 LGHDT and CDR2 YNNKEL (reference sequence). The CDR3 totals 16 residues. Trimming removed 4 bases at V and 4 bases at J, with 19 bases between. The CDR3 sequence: CASSRLGGRSGETQYF. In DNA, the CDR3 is TGTGCCAGCAGCCGGCTAGGAGGCCGCTCGGGAGAGACCCAGTACTTC.

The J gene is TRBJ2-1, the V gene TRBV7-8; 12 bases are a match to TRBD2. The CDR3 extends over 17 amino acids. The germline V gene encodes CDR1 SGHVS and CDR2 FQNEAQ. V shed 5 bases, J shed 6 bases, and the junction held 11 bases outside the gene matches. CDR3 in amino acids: CASSPPAGLAGINEQFF. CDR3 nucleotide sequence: TGTGCCAGCAGCCCTCCGGCCGGACTAGCGGGAATCAATGAGCAGTTCTTC.

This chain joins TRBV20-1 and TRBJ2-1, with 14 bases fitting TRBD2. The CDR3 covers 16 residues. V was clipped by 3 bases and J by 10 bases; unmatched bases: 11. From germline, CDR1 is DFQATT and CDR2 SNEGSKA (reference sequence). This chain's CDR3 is CSASGLAGGLLLEQFF. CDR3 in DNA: TGCAGTGCTAGTGGACTAGCGGGGGGCCTACTTTTAGAGCAGTTCTTC.

The CDR3 DNA is TGTGCCAGTAGTATTAGGGGTGAGGACACTGAAGCTTTCTTT. Protein sequence: CASSIRGEDTEAFF. The rearrangement uses TRBV19 and TRBJ1-1, with D tentatively TRBD1 (5 bases). The germline V gene encodes CDR1 LNHDA and CDR2 SQIVND (reference sequence). The CDR3 extends over 14 amino acids. Trimming shortened V by 3 bases and J by 3 bases, and 11 bases separated the two germline ends.

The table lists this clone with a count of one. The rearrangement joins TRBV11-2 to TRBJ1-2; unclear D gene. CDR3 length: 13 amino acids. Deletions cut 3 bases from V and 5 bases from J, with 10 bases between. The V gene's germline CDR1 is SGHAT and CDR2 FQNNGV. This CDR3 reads CASSLDPAYGYTF. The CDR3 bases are TGTGCCAGCAGCTTGGATCCAGCGTATGGCTACACCTTC. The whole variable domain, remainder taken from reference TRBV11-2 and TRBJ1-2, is EAGVAQSPRYKIIEKRQSVAFWCNPISGHATLYWYQQILGQGPKLLIQFQNNGVVDDSQLPKDRFSAERLKGVDSTLKIQPAKLEDSAVYLCASSLDPAYGYTFGSGTRLTVV.

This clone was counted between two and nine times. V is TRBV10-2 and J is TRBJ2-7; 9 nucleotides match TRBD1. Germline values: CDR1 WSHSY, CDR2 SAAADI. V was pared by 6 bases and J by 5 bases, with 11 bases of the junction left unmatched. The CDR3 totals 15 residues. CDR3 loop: CASRNPGQGFHEQYF. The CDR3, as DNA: TGCGCCAGCAGAAATCCGGGACAGGGATTCCACGAGCAGTACTTC.

CDR3 region: CASSRDSYNEQFF. The CDR3 DNA follows: TGTGCCAGCAGTCGGGACTCCTACAATGAGCAGTTCTTC. This chain links TRBV12-3 or TRBV12-4 with TRBJ2-1; D possibly corresponds to TRBD2 (5 bases). The V end was cut by 5 bases, the J end by 0 bases, with 5 bases between. This CDR3 has 13 amino acids.

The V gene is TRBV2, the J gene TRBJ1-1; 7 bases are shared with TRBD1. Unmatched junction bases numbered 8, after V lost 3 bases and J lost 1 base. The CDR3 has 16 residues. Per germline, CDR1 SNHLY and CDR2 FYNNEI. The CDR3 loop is CASSDGSGTANTEAFF. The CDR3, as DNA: TGTGCCAGCAGTGACGGTTCCGGGACAGCGAACACTGAAGCTTTCTTT.

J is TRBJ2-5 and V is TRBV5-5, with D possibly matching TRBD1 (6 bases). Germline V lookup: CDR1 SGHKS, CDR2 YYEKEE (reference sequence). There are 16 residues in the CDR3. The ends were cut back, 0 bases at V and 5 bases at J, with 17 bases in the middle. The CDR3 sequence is CASSLGSGEWSETQYF. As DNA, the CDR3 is TGTGCCAGCAGCTTGGGCTCAGGGGAATGGTCGGAGACCCAGTACTTC.

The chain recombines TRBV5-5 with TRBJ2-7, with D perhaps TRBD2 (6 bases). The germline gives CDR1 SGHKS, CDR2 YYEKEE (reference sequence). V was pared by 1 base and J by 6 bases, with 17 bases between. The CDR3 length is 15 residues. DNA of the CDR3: TGTGCCAGCAGCTTGATGGGGGGAAGCACGGGCGAGCAGTACTTC. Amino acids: CASSLMGGSTGEQYF.

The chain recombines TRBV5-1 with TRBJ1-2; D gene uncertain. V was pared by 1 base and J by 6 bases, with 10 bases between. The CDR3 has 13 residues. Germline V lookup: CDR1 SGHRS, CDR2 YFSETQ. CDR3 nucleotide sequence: TGCGCCAGCAGCTTGAATACGGGTAATGGCTACACCTTC. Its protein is CASSLNTGNGYTF.

The CDR3 nucleotides are TGTGCCAGCAGTACGGCCCCCGGGACTAGCGGCTACAATGAGCAGTTCTTC. Its translation is CASSTAPGTSGYNEQFF. This sequence joins TRBV27 and TRBJ2-1; 11 bases are a match to TRBD2. Germline lookup yields CDR1 MNHEY and CDR2 SMNVEV (reference sequence). V dropped 5 bases and J dropped 3; count of bases not matched to a gene: 9. The CDR3 contains 17 residues.

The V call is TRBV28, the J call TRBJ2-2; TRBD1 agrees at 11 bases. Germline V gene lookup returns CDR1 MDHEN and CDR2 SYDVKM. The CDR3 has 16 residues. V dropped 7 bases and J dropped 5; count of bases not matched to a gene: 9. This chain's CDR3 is CASTRAGQGATGELFF. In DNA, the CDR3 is TGTGCCAGCACCAGGGCAGGACAGGGGGCTACCGGGGAGCTGTTTTTT.

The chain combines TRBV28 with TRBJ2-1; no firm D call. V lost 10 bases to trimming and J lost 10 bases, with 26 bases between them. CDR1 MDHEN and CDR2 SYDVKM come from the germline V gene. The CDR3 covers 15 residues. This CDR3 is CATTTPSLLLREQFF. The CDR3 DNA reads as TGTGCCACCACTACGCCGAGCTTACTCCTTAGGGAGCAGTTCTTC.